These 9 T cell receptor beta chains were all obtained from the same sample, sequenced in a study of patients and donors after allogeneic stem cell transplantation. Each CDR3 protein gets one entry after TCRdb re-called the RT-PCR reads with MiXCR. The sample gives fewer than 250,000 distinct CDR3 sequences, about 14% of which show up once; about 9.9% is in the top ten. The sequencing sample was made of blood, either unsorted or a sorted T cell fraction (not recorded which). The receptor source for this set is a human donor who was either an allogeneic HSCT recipient or a stem cell or donor lymphocyte infusion donor (not recorded which). It is not recorded whose cells these are; they may come from a transplant donor.

The gene calls are TRBV7-2 and TRBJ1-6, with a weak D call TRBD1 (5 bases). The germline V and J ends were trimmed by 5 bases and 6 bases, with 14 bases remaining between them. In germline, CDR1 is SGHTA, CDR2 FQGNSA. The CDR3 has 15 residues. The CDR3 sequence is CASSQRWGGNSPLHF. As DNA, the CDR3 is TGTGCCAGCAGCCAGCGCTGGGGCGGTAATTCACCCCTCCACTTT.

This clonotype came up a few times. The rearrangement joins TRBV7-9 to TRBJ1-2; 9 positions match TRBD1. The V gene end was trimmed by 3 bases and the J gene end by 8 bases; junction bases not matched to a gene: 4. The CDR3 is made up of 13 amino acids. CDR1 and CDR2 from the germline V gene are SEHNR and FQNEAQ (reference sequence). For the CDR3, the DNA is TGTGCCAGCAGCTTTTCGGGACAGGGAGGCTACACCTTC. This codes for CASSFSGQGGYTF.

This clonotype has a handful of counts. The rearrangement uses TRBV2 and TRBJ1-4; D not resolved. CDR3 length equals 16 residues. V dropped 2 bases and J dropped 4 bases, with 14 bases sitting between them. Germline values: CDR1 SNHLY, CDR2 FYNNEI. Here the CDR3 DNA reads TGTGCCAGCAGTGAAAGTCTTGGCAGCTTTAATGAAAAACTGTTTTTT. It yields the protein CASSESLGSFNEKLFF. The full variable domain, in which reference TRBV2 and TRBJ1-4 provide the parts outside the CDR3, is EPEVTQTPSHQVTQMGQEVILRCVPISNHLYFYWYRQILGQKVEFLVSFYNNEISEKSEIFDDQFSVERPDGSNFTLKIRSTKLEDSAMYFCASSESLGSFNEKLFFGSGTQLSVL.

The sample holds a few counts of this clonotype. This chain joins TRBV20-1 and TRBJ2-3, with 14 positions matching TRBD2. This CDR3 has 18 amino acids. Germline values: CDR1 DFQATT, CDR2 SNEGSKA (reference sequence). The junction had 10 bases not matched to a gene; V was cut back by 4 bases and J by 1 base. CDR3 nucleotide sequence: TGCAGTGCTAAGGGACTAGCGGGGGCCTCGTCTCGCACAGATACGCAGTATTTT. Its protein product is CSAKGLAGASSRTDTQYF.

This clonotype was found many times. This chain joins TRBV29-1 and TRBJ2-1; tentatively, D is TRBD2 (6 bases). V was trimmed by 7 bases and J by 4 bases, leaving 14 bases between them. The CDR3 has 13 residues. Germline lookup yields CDR1 SQVTM and CDR2 ANQGSEA. The CDR3 region has the DNA TGCAGCGGGCGAGTAGCGGTATACAATGAGCAGTTCTTC. Translated, it gives CSGRVAVYNEQFF.

This rearrangement joins TRBV3-1 to TRBJ1-4; D may be TRBD1 (6 bases). Germline loops: CDR1 LGHDT, CDR2 YNNKEL (reference sequence). The V gene lost 0 bases and the J gene lost 7 bases, with 21 bases spanning the gap. This CDR3 has 18 amino acids. In nucleotides, the CDR3 is TGTGCCAGCAGCCAAGATCCGATAAGGGGGGGAGTGAGTGAAAAACTGTTTTTT. Its protein product is CASSQDPIRGGVSEKLFF.

The gene calls are TRBV3-1 and TRBJ1-3, with TRBD1 as a possible D gene (5 bases). CDR3 length equals 15 residues. Germline CDR1 is LGHDT and CDR2 is YNNKEL (reference sequence). Trimming took off 4 bases at V and 0 bases at J, with 10 bases between the two ends. The CDR3 coding sequence is TGTGCCAGCAGCCCTGGGACGATCTCTGGAAACACCATATATTTT. Amino acids: CASSPGTISGNTIYF.

This clonotype was picked up many times. The rearrangement uses TRBV5-6 and TRBJ2-3; the D gene is possibly TRBD2 (6 bases). CDR3 length: 15 amino acids. V was shortened by 5 bases and J by 4 bases, with 17 bases between the two germline ends. CDR1 SGHDT and CDR2 YYEEEE come from the germline V gene. The CDR3 bases are TGTGCCAGCAGTTTGTTAGAACTAGCATCAGATACGCAGTATTTT. Protein product: CASSLLELASDTQYF.

This clonotype has a single count. The chain uses TRBV11-1 and TRBJ1-4, with D tentatively TRBD1 (6 bases). Germline CDR1 and CDR2: SGHAT and FQDESV (reference sequence). Trimming pared 2 bases from V and 0 bases from J, leaving 16 bases between. The CDR3 extends over 18 amino acids. The CDR3 loop reads CASSLTPSDRSTNEKLFF. CDR3 coding DNA: TGTGCCAGCAGCTTAACCCCGTCCGACAGGTCAACTAATGAAAAACTGTTTTTT.